This T cell receptor (beta chain) was found in a study of blood T cell repertoires in COVID-19. Study at large: Samples taken during acute and convalescent COVID-19 were collected in the United States, Italy and Spain.

The germline CDR1 and CDR2 sequences are MNHNY and SVGAGI (reference sequence). CDR3 size: 14 residues. V dropped 5 bases and J dropped 7; count of bases not matched to a gene: 7. Profiling relied on immunoSEQ multiplex PCR, and the TCRdb table lists in-frame clones only, not all of them. The sample lists about 7,000 clones, 86% occurring once. The TCR originated in a woman aged 55 to 70 with active COVID-19. Sequenced sample: peripheral blood. The chain couples TRBV6-6 to TRBJ2-1; 8 bases are a match to TRBD1. The CDR3 sequence is CASSRDRGENEQFF. In DNA form, the CDR3 reads TGTGCCAGCAGTCGCGACAGGGGAGAGAATGAGCAGTTCTTC.